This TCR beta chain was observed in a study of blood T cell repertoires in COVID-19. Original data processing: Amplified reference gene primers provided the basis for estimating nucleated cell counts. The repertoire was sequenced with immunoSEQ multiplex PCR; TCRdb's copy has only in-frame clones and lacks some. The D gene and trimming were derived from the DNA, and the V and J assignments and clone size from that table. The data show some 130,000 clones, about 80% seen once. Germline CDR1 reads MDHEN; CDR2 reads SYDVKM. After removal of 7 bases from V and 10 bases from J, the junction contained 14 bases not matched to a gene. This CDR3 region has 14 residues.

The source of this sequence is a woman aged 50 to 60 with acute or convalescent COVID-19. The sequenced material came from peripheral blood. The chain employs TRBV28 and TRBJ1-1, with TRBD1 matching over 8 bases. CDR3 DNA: TGTGCCAGCACCTCCCCTGGACAGGGTGGGGGAGCTTTCTTT. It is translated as CASTSPGQGGGAFF. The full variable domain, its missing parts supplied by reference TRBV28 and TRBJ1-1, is DVKVTQSSRYLVKRTGEKVFLECVQDMDHENMFWYRQDPGLGLRLIYFSYDVKMKEKGDIPEGYSVSREKKERFSLILESASTNQTSMYLCASTSPGQGGGAFFGQGTRLTVV.